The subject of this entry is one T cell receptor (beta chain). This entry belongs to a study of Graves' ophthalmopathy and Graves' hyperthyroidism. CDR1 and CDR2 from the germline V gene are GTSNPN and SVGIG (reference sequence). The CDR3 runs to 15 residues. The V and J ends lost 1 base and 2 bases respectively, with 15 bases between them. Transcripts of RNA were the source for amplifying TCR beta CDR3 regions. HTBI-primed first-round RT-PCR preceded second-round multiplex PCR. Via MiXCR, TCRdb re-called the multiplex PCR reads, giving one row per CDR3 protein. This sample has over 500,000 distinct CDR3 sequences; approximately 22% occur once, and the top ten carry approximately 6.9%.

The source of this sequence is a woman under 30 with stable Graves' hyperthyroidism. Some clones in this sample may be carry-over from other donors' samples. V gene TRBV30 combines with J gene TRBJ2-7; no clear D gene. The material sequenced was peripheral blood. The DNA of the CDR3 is TGTGCCTGGAGTGGATCCAAAGATTCGACCTACGAGCAGTACTTC. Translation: CAWSGSKDSTYEQYF. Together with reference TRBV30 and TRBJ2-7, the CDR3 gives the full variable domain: SQTIHQWPATLVQPVGSPLSLECTVEGTSNPNLYWYRQAAGRGLQLLFYSVGIGQISSEVPQNLSASRPQDRQFILSSKKLLLSDSGFYLCAWSGSKDSTYEQYFGPGTRLTVT.